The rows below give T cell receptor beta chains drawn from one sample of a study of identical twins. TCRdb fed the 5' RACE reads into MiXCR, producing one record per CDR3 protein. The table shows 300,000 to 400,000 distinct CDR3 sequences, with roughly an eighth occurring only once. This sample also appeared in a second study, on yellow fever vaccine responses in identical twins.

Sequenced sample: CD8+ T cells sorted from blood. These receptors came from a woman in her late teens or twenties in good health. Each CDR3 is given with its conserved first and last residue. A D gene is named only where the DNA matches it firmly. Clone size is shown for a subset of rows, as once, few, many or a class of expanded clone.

TGTGCCAGCAGCTTAGGGGCAATTGGCGAGCAGTACTTC	CASSLGAIGEQYF	few	-	13	TRBV7-9	TRBJ2-7
TGTGCCAGCAGCTTATCAGGGGGGGCCCATGAAGCTTTCTTT	CASSLSGGAHEAFF	few	TRBD1	14	TRBV7-6	TRBJ1-1
TGTGCCATCCAACAGGCGGGGGTTGAAGCTTTCTTT	CAIQQAGVEAFF	-	-	12	TRBV6-2/TRBV6-3	TRBJ1-1
TGTGCCAGCAGTTTTTCTCAGGGGGTGTTTACCGGGGAGCTGTTTTTT	CASSFSQGVFTGELFF	-	TRBD1	16	TRBV28	TRBJ2-2
TGCAGTGCTAGGGTCGAGCGGGAGGGCCCCGATGAGCAGTTCTTC	CSARVEREGPDEQFF	few	TRBD2	15	TRBV20-1	TRBJ2-1
TGTGCCAGCAGCTTAGGGACCCCGAACTACGAGCAGTACTTC	CASSLGTPNYEQYF	-	-	14	TRBV7-2	TRBJ2-7
TGCGCCAGCAGCCAAGTACAGGGCGCAGATACGCAGTATTTT	CASSQVQGADTQYF	-	-	14	TRBV4-1	TRBJ2-3
TGTGCCAGCAGCTCAAAAGGGCGCACAGATACGCAGTATTTT	CASSSKGRTDTQYF	-	-	14	TRBV7-7	TRBJ2-3
TGCAGTGCTGAACCGGGAGGAGGGGAAAAGACCCAGTACTTC	CSAEPGGGEKTQYF	many	TRBD2	14	TRBV20-1	TRBJ2-5
TGTGCCAGCAGCCCGGACAGGAACAATGAGCAGTTCTTC	CASSPDRNNEQFF	many	TRBD1	13	TRBV12-3/TRBV12-4	TRBJ2-1
TGTGCCAGCACCGGGACAGGGGGTTCCAATCAGCCCCAGCATTTT	CASTGTGGSNQPQHF	few	TRBD1	15	TRBV7-9	TRBJ1-5
TGTGCCACCAGTGATCACCACAGGGGTAATTCGGATGAGCAGTTCTTC	CATSDHHRGNSDEQFF	-	TRBD1	16	TRBV24-1	TRBJ2-1
TGCGCCAGCAGCCAAGGGGGACAGGGGTACGAGCAGTACTTC	CASSQGGQGYEQYF	many	TRBD1	14	TRBV4-1	TRBJ2-7
TGTGCCAGCAGCTTAGCGAATGGACAGCCCCAGCATTTT	CASSLANGQPQHF	-	-	13	TRBV7-6	TRBJ1-5
TGTGCCAGCAGTTTAGAGACTAGCGGTGTGGTTGATACGCAGTATTTT	CASSLETSGVVDTQYF	-	TRBD2	16	TRBV27	TRBJ2-3
TGTGCCAGCAGTTTACCTGTGAACACTGAAGCTTTCTTT	CASSLPVNTEAFF	-	-	13	TRBV12-3/TRBV12-4	TRBJ1-1
TGTGCCAGCAGTTTATCACCTTATACAGATACGCAGTATTTT	CASSLSPYTDTQYF	few	-	14	TRBV12-3/TRBV12-4	TRBJ2-3
TGTGCCAGCAGTGGGGCTAGCGGCACATTCTACGAGCAGTACTTC	CASSGASGTFYEQYF	few	TRBD2	15	TRBV2	TRBJ2-7
TGTGCCAGCAGTCATGGACACGTGGATGGCTACACCTTC	CASSHGHVDGYTF	-	-	13	TRBV2	TRBJ1-2
TGTGCCAGCAGCCGCGAGACCTACGAGCAGTACTTC	CASSRETYEQYF	-	-	12	TRBV7-9	TRBJ2-7
TGCGCCAGCAGCCCGGACAGGGATCCGGGTCAGCCCCAGCATTTT	CASSPDRDPGQPQHF	-	TRBD1	15	TRBV5-1	TRBJ1-5
TGTGCCAGCAGTCTACAGGGAGAGTCAGGGGAGCTGTTTTTT	CASSLQGESGELFF	few	-	14	TRBV7-9	TRBJ2-2
TGTGCCAGCACCTACACCGGGGAGCTGTTTTTT	CASTYTGELFF	-	-	11	TRBV12-3/TRBV12-4	TRBJ2-2
TGTGCCAGCAGTTTAGCGGATAAATACAATGAGCAGTTCTTC	CASSLADKYNEQFF	-	-	14	TRBV12-3/TRBV12-4	TRBJ2-1
TGTGCCAGCAGTCCCGGACAGGGCTGGAGCGGGGGAGATACGCAGTATTTT	CASSPGQGWSGGDTQYF	many	-	17	TRBV12-3/TRBV12-4	TRBJ2-3
TGTGCCAGCAGTCTGGGACTAGCGGGGGGGCTAGAGTATTTT	CASSLGLAGGLEYF	few	TRBD2	14	TRBV12-3/TRBV12-4	TRBJ2-3
TGTGCCAGCAGCTTAGAGTGGGCAAGGCTCCCCCAGCATTTT	CASSLEWARLPQHF	-	-	14	TRBV7-8	TRBJ1-5
TGTGCCAGCAGTAGGGAGTTCAATCAGCCCCAGCATTTT	CASSREFNQPQHF	few	-	13	TRBV12-3/TRBV12-4	TRBJ1-5
TGTGCCAGCAGCTTATCCGACGGCCTGAACACTGAAGCTTTCTTT	CASSLSDGLNTEAFF	-	-	15	TRBV11-2	TRBJ1-1
TGTGCCAGCAGTTTACGACCGGACAGACCAGATACGCAGTATTTT	CASSLRPDRPDTQYF	-	-	15	TRBV12-3/TRBV12-4	TRBJ2-3
TGTGCCAGCAGACCGCGGCATGGCCCCAGCAATCAGCCCCAGCATTTT	CASRPRHGPSNQPQHF	-	-	16	TRBV7-2	TRBJ1-5
TGTGCCAGCACCCCAGGGGGAGCGAACACTGAAGCTTTCTTT	CASTPGGANTEAFF	few	TRBD1	14	TRBV2	TRBJ1-1
TGTGCCAGCAGCCCACAGGGGGTGGGATCACCCCTCCACTTT	CASSPQGVGSPLHF	-	TRBD1	14	TRBV7-9	TRBJ1-6
TGTGCCAGCATCAGCCGGGACGATGAAAAACTGTTTTTT	CASISRDDEKLFF	-	-	13	TRBV6-1	TRBJ1-4
TGTGCCAGCAGCTTGGCGGTAGCGGGGTTAGATACGCAGTATTTT	CASSLAVAGLDTQYF	few	TRBD2	15	TRBV5-6	TRBJ2-3
TGTGCCAGCAGGCCCCCAGGTAGCGGAACTAGCACAGATACGCAGTATTTT	CASRPPGSGTSTDTQYF	-	-	17	TRBV11-2	TRBJ2-3
TGTGCCAGCTCCGGGTGGGCAACTAATGAAAAACTGTTTTTT	CASSGWATNEKLFF	few	-	14	TRBV9	TRBJ1-4
TGTGCCAGCAGCCAAGAACAGGGGCCAGCGAACACCGGGGAGCTGTTTTTT	CASSQEQGPANTGELFF	-	TRBD1	17	TRBV7-8	TRBJ2-2
TGCAGCGGGAGAGGACAGGGGAACACTGAAGCTTTCTTT	CSGRGQGNTEAFF	many	TRBD1	13	TRBV29-1	TRBJ1-1
TGTGCCAGCAGCTTATCCATGTACGCGGATACGCAGTATTTT	CASSLSMYADTQYF	many	-	14	TRBV7-6	TRBJ2-3
TGTGCCAGCAGTGACGGTTCGTCCGGGGGGGAGAACACCGGGGAGCTGTTTTTT	CASSDGSSGGENTGELFF	-	TRBD2	18	TRBV6-4	TRBJ2-2
TGTGCCAGCAGACAGGGCCCCTACGAGCAGTACTTC	CASRQGPYEQYF	few	-	12	TRBV6-1	TRBJ2-7
TGTGCCATCAGTGGCGAAGCCCCCGAGCAGTACTTC	CAISGEAPEQYF	few	-	12	TRBV10-3	TRBJ2-7
TGTGCCAGCAGCACACGGGACGGAACATCTAGCACAGATACGCAGTATTTT	CASSTRDGTSSTDTQYF	-	-	17	TRBV2	TRBJ2-3
TGTGCCAGCAGTGACAGGTTAGGGGCCTATAATTCACCCCTCCACTTT	CASSDRLGAYNSPLHF	few	-	16	TRBV6-1	TRBJ1-6
TGTGCCAGCAGAGGAGTGACAGGGGGTACTGAAGCTTTCTTT	CASRGVTGGTEAFF	-	TRBD1	14	TRBV28	TRBJ1-1
TGTGCCAGCAGCTTTCGAGAGAGGACGGGCCTTAACTATGGCTACACCTTC	CASSFRERTGLNYGYTF	-	-	17	TRBV7-9	TRBJ1-2
TGTGCCAGCAGCTTAGAGGATAGCGGTTCGCTCTTC	CASSLEDSGSLF	-	-	12	TRBV7-9	TRBJ2-1
TGTGCCAGCAAGGGGGACAGTCCTCGGGGCTACACCTTC	CASKGDSPRGYTF	few	TRBD1	13	TRBV25-1	TRBJ1-2
TGTGCCAGCACTACGCCTGGTGGCAACTATGGCTACACCTTC	CASTTPGGNYGYTF	few	-	14	TRBV28	TRBJ1-2
TGTGCCAGCAGCTTGGGTGTAGCGGGGGCGAACACCGGGGAGCTGTTTTTT	CASSLGVAGANTGELFF	-	TRBD2	17	TRBV5-5	TRBJ2-2
TGTGCCAGCAGCGCGGGACTAACCTACAATGAGCAGTTCTTC	CASSAGLTYNEQFF	few	TRBD2	14	TRBV7-9	TRBJ2-1
TGTGCCAGCAGTTTACAAACCTCCTACGAGCAGTACTTC	CASSLQTSYEQYF	few	-	13	TRBV27	TRBJ2-7
TGTGCCAGCAGGCAGCCGGGGCGCTTTGAGACCCAGTACTTC	CASRQPGRFETQYF	once	-	14	TRBV6-1	TRBJ2-5
TGTGCCAGCAGCCCCAGACAGGGAAAGGTGGGGGAGCTGTTTTTT	CASSPRQGKVGELFF	-	TRBD1	15	TRBV7-9	TRBJ2-2